The 24 T cell receptor beta chains in this list originate from one sample, sequenced in a study of cytomegalovirus exposure and HLA in healthy donors. 13 Jbeta primers and 60 Vbeta primers were used for the PCR. Repertoires were generated with immunoSEQ multiplex PCR, while TCRdb's copy carries only in-frame clones and drops some. This sample carries under 200,000 clones, about 65% of them seen once, and the ten largest clones take 4.5%. Source material: PBMCs. These receptors came from a young woman in good health and CMV-seropositive.

The chain links TRBV29-1 to TRBJ2-3, with 11 bases matching TRBD2. The CDR3 length is 17 residues. After removal of 1 base from V and 1 base from J, the junction contained 7 bases not matched to a gene. Per the germline V gene, CDR1 is SQVTM and CDR2 is ANQGSEA. As DNA, the CDR3 is TGCAGCGTTGAAGGGCTAGCGGGGGGAAAAGGCACAGATACGCAGTATTTT. Translating gives CSVEGLAGGKGTDTQYF.

The V and J genes are TRBV4-2 and TRBJ2-6; 8 bases line up with TRBD1. The CDR3 consists of 18 residues. The germline CDR1 and CDR2 sequences are LGHNA and YNFKEQ. The junction had 7 bases not matched to a gene; V was cut back by 3 bases and J by 0 bases. The CDR3 DNA reads as TGTGCCAGCAGCCATCTGGGACAGGCCCTCTCTGGGGCCAACGTCCTGACTTTC. Amino acid sequence: CASSHLGQALSGANVLTF.

This sequence joins TRBV27 and TRBJ1-1; possibly TRBD1 for D (5 bases). The CDR3 has 14 residues. With 5 bases removed from V and 2 bases from J, the gap between germline ends came to 12 bases. Germline values: CDR1 MNHEY, CDR2 SMNVEV (reference sequence). CDR3 residues: CASSPRQINTEAFF. CDR3 coding DNA: TGTGCCAGCAGTCCCCGACAGATAAACACTGAAGCTTTCTTT.

The chain is built from TRBV30 and TRBJ1-2; TRBD1 matches at 7 bases. The J segment lost 2 bases and the V segment lost 1 base, leaving 16 bases of the junction unmatched. CDR3 length equals 18 residues. Per the germline V gene, CDR1 is GTSNPN and CDR2 is SVGIG (reference sequence). CDR3 sequence: CAWSGPGRGQLSNYGYTF. The CDR3 coding sequence is TGTGCCTGGAGTGGACCGGGACGGGGACAGTTATCAAACTATGGCTACACCTTC.

The gene calls are TRBV13 and TRBJ1-3; 8 bases are a match to TRBD1. Germline assignment: CDR1 PRHDT and CDR2 FYEKMQ (reference sequence). The trim removed 3 bases at V and 1 base at J, leaving 5 bases unmatched. The CDR3 is 16 residues long. In DNA, the CDR3 is TGTGCCAGCAGCTTGACCCGGACAGGGTCTGGAAACACCATATATTTT. This gives the protein CASSLTRTGSGNTIYF.

This sequence joins TRBV27 and TRBJ2-1; TRBD2 aligns across 10 bases. Germline-derived CDR1 and CDR2 are MNHEY and SMNVEV (reference sequence). Losses at the gene ends were 1 base for V and 10 bases for J; bases not matched to a gene: 7. The CDR3 consists of 15 residues. The CDR3 spells CASSLWLAGEGEQFF. CDR3 nucleotides: TGTGCCAGCAGTTTATGGCTAGCGGGAGAGGGAGAGCAGTTCTTC.

V and J are TRBV6-5 and TRBJ1-2; D gene ambiguous. V was pared by 0 bases and J by 8 bases, with 16 bases between. Germline values: CDR1 MNHEY, CDR2 SVGAGI. The CDR3 totals 15 residues. In DNA form, the CDR3 reads TGTGCCAGCAGTTACTCTTCATTTGGAGGGTGGGGCTACACCTTC. This sequence encodes CASSYSSFGGWGYTF.

V usage is TRBV5-4 and J usage is TRBJ2-2; D is possibly TRBD1 (5 bases). This CDR3 has 16 residues. Per germline, CDR1 SGHNT and CDR2 YYREEE (reference sequence). The ends were cut back, 4 bases at V and 2 bases at J, with 15 bases in the middle. CDR3 nucleotide sequence: TGTGCCAGCAGCACCACAGGTCGAGCTAACACCGGGGAGCTGTTTTTT. Protein sequence: CASSTTGRANTGELFF.

The chain links TRBV7-2 to TRBJ2-7, with TRBD2 identical over 7 bases. The CDR3 is made up of 17 amino acids. Germline CDR1 SGHTA, CDR2 FQGNSA. Trimming cost V 4 bases and J 0 bases; bases outside gene matches: 12. As DNA, the CDR3 is TGTGCCAGCAGCTCCGGATTGGCGGGGGAGGGCTCCTACGAGCAGTACTTC. Amino acid sequence: CASSSGLAGEGSYEQYF.

This rearrangement joins TRBV6-6 to TRBJ1-1, with TRBD1 as a possible D gene (5 bases). CDR1 is MNHNY, CDR2 SVGAGI, per germline (reference sequence). V lost 0 bases and J lost 1, with 9 bases in between. The CDR3 sequence is 15 residues long. For the CDR3, the DNA is TGTGCCAGCAGTTACTCAGGGGATCGGAACACTGAAGCTTTCTTT. Its protein product is CASSYSGDRNTEAFF.

The V gene is TRBV5-1, the J gene TRBJ2-1, with a weak D call TRBD2 (6 bases). Per the germline V gene, CDR1 is SGHRS and CDR2 is YFSETQ. CDR3 size: 17 residues. Trimming removed 0 bases at V and 5 bases at J, with 18 bases between. The CDR3 is CASSLGFAGLFDNEQFF. DNA for the CDR3: TGCGCCAGCAGCTTGGGTTTTGCGGGGCTATTCGACAATGAGCAGTTCTTC.

The J gene is TRBJ2-3, the V gene TRBV9; tentatively, D is TRBD2 (7 bases). V was clipped by 3 bases and J by 2 bases, with 19 bases between them. The CDR3 length is 17 residues. Germline V lookup: CDR1 SGDLS, CDR2 YYNGEE. The CDR3 is CASSDKGGGPTTDTQYF. The CDR3, as DNA: TGTGCCAGCAGCGATAAAGGGGGGGGACCCACCACAGATACGCAGTATTTT.

This sequence joins TRBV4-1 and TRBJ2-1, with 8 bases fitting TRBD2. Germline V gene sequence: CDR1 MGHRA, CDR2 YSYEKL. The CDR3 is 16 residues long. Unmatched junction bases numbered 4, after V lost 3 bases and J lost 0 bases. The CDR3 DNA reads as TGCGCCAGCAGCCAGAGTAGCGGGAACTCCTACAATGAGCAGTTCTTC. It yields the protein CASSQSSGNSYNEQFF.

This rearrangement joins TRBV6-6 to TRBJ1-2; possibly TRBD1 for D (5 bases). This CDR3 contains 16 residues. Germline values: CDR1 MNHNY, CDR2 SVGAGI (reference sequence). The V gene lost 6 bases and the J gene lost 7 bases, with 24 bases spanning the gap. CDR3 amino acids: CASSKEQGLGVSGYTF. The CDR3, as DNA: TGTGCCAGCAGCAAAGAGCAGGGTCTTGGTGTCTCTGGCTACACCTTC.

This chain connects TRBV11-2 to TRBJ2-7; 9 bases are shared with TRBD1. This CDR3 contains 16 residues. CDR1 and CDR2 (germline): SGHAT, FQNNGV. J gave up 0 bases and V 7 bases, and 10 bases lay outside the gene matches. The CDR3 sequence is CASNYGQGTYSYEQYF. The CDR3 DNA reads TGTGCCAGCAACTATGGACAGGGGACTTACTCCTACGAGCAGTACTTC.

In its sample, this clone was seen a few times. V and J are TRBV6-1 and TRBJ2-7; 7 bases are a match to TRBD1. This CDR3 is 13 amino acids long. Germline V gene lookup returns CDR1 MNHNS and CDR2 SASEGT. The J segment lost 9 bases and the V segment lost 6 bases, leaving 11 bases of the junction unmatched. CDR3 DNA sequence: TGTGCCAGCAGGTCCGACAGGGCGAGGGGGCAGTACTTC. Translated, it gives CASRSDRARGQYF.

The chain carries TRBV15 and TRBJ2-1; 9 bases are shared with TRBD1. Germline loops: CDR1 LNHNV, CDR2 YYDKDF (reference sequence). V was pared by 3 bases and J by 10 bases, with 13 bases of the junction left unmatched. CDR3 length equals 16 residues. The CDR3 DNA sequence: TGTGCCACCAGCAGGAGACACGGGACAGGGCTCAACGAGCAGTTCTTC. Translated, it gives CATSRRHGTGLNEQFF.

The gene calls are TRBV5-5 and TRBJ1-1; 8 bases are shared with TRBD1. The CDR3 covers 16 residues. The germline gives CDR1 SGHKS, CDR2 YYEKEE (reference sequence). V was pared by 4 bases and J by 0 bases, with 8 bases of the junction left unmatched. The CDR3 reads CASSIRQGPMNTEAFF. In DNA form, the CDR3 reads TGTGCCAGCAGCATCCGACAGGGGCCCATGAACACTGAAGCTTTCTTT.

J is TRBJ1-5 and V is TRBV5-5; perhaps TRBD1 as D (5 bases). V lost 4 bases to trimming and J lost 3 bases, with 11 bases between them. The CDR3 contains 14 residues. The V gene's germline CDR1 is SGHKS and CDR2 YYEKEE (reference sequence). The CDR3: CASSNQGPNQPQHF. The DNA for the CDR3 is TGTGCCAGCAGCAACCAGGGCCCCAATCAGCCCCAGCATTTT.

The chain has TRBV27 and TRBJ2-7; 8 bases agree with TRBD1. V trimming: 6 bases; J trimming: 3 bases; junction bases outside the gene matches: 19. The germline gives CDR1 MNHEY, CDR2 SMNVEV (reference sequence). CDR3 length: 18 residues. The DNA for the CDR3 is TGTGCCAGCAGCCGACGACAGGGGCCTCCCCCACAAGACTACGAGCAGTACTTC. It encodes CASSRRQGPPPQDYEQYF.

The chain is built from TRBV5-1 and TRBJ1-1; D possibly corresponds to TRBD1 (6 bases). Trimming took off 3 bases at V and 1 base at J, with 7 bases between the two ends. This CDR3 region has 13 residues. The germline V gene encodes CDR1 SGHRS and CDR2 YFSETQ. The CDR3 spells CASSSRGNTEAFF. CDR3 DNA sequence: TGCGCCAGCAGCTCCAGGGGGAACACTGAAGCTTTCTTT.

The V gene is TRBV5-6, the J gene TRBJ2-5, with 7 bases fitting TRBD2. The J call may not be correct, given that the DNA end is closer to TRBJ2-7. This CDR3 has 14 residues. Germline V gene data show CDR1 as SGHDT and CDR2 as YYEEEE. CDR3: CASSGEGSSYEQYF. CDR3 bases: TGTGCCAGCAGCGGGGAGGGTAGCTCCTACGAGCAGTACTTC.

The J gene is TRBJ2-6, the V gene TRBV27, with a possible D match to TRBD2 (5 bases). Between the trimmed V and J ends, which lost 8 bases and 0 bases, there was a span of 23 bases. The CDR3 totals 19 residues. CDR1 and CDR2 from the germline V gene are MNHEY and SMNVEV (reference sequence). The CDR3 sequence: CASPCGGQPDSSGANVLTF. As DNA, the CDR3 is TGTGCCAGCCCCTGTGGCGGGCAGCCGGATTCCTCTGGGGCCAACGTCCTGACTTTC. The whole variable domain, remainder taken from reference TRBV27 and TRBJ2-6, is EAQVTQNPRYLITVTGKKLTVTCSQNMNHEYMSWYRQDPGLGLRQIYYSMNVEVTDKGDVPEGYKVSRKEKRNFPLILESPSPNQTSLYFCASPCGGQPDSSGANVLTFGAGSRLTVL.

This chain uses TRBV19 with TRBJ1-5; 12 bases align to TRBD1. Germline V gene lookup returns CDR1 LNHDA and CDR2 SQIVND (reference sequence). V lost 6 bases and J lost 7; bases outside the gene matches: 7. CDR3 length equals 15 residues. In DNA, the CDR3 is TGTGCCAGTAGATTCGGGACAGGGGGCGCACAGCCCCAGCATTTT. Encoded protein: CASRFGTGGAQPQHF.